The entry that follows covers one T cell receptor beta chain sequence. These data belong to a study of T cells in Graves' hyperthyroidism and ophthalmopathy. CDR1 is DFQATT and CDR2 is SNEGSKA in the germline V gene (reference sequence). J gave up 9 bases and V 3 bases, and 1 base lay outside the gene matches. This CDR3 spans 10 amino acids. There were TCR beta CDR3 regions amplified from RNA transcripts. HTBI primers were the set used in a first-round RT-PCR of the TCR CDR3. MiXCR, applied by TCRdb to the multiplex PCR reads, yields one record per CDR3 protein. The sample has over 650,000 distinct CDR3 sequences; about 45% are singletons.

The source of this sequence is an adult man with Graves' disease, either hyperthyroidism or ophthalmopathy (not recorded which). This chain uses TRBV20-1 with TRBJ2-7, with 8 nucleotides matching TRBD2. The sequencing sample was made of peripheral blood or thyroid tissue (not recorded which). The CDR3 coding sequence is TGCAGTGCTAGCCTAGCGGGGCAGTACTTC. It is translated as CSASLAGQYF.